This T cell receptor beta chain was recovered during a study of T cell repertoires in ileal Crohn's disease. Study findings and constraints: Every patient over 26.8% clonality showed endoscopic recurrence. Sorted CD8 T cells held more high-frequency clones than CD4.

V lost 5 bases and J lost 6; bases outside the gene matches: 6. This CDR3 region has 14 residues. Germline V gene sequence: CDR1 MNHEY, CDR2 SVGAGI. The method was immunoSEQ multiplex PCR; TCRdb's version includes in-frame clones alone and lacks a portion of them. The sample shows 14,000 or so clones, around 80% of them seen only once. Comment on this clone: Its matching antigen is unknown.

The V call is TRBV6-5, the J call TRBJ1-2, with 10 bases that match TRBD1. Specimen: ileal tissue. This receptor was identified in an adult with Crohn's disease. This CDR3 reads CASSGGQGFHGYTF. The DNA for the CDR3 is TGTGCCAGCAGTGGGGGACAGGGGTTCCATGGCTACACCTTC.